These 11 T cell receptor beta chains came from one sample sequenced in a study of shared clonotypes between healthy human individuals. Only in-frame clones appear in the TCRdb table, and some are missing; sequencing was by immunoSEQ multiplex PCR. The profile covers over 2 million clones, with around 92% appearing a single time and 0.37% taken by the ten largest. Sequenced input: naive CD4+ T cells from PBMCs. Subset: CD45RA+ positively selected. These receptor sequences come from a man aged 18-30 years in good health. Some clones in this sample may be carry-over from other donors' samples.

In the case of this clone: The sample carries other DNA sequences with the same CDR3. V usage is TRBV5-1 and J usage is TRBJ1-5, with 7 bases identical to TRBD1. The CDR3 has 15 amino acids. V shed 4 bases and J 4 bases; nucleotides not matched to a gene: 8. CDR1 is SGHRS and CDR2 is YFSETQ in the germline V gene. The CDR3 spells CASSLEGARNQPQHF. CDR3 nucleotides: TGCGCCAGCAGCCTGGAGGGGGCTAGGAATCAGCCCCAGCATTTT.

V usage is TRBV6-8 and J usage is TRBJ1-1; 12 bases map to TRBD1. This CDR3 has 21 residues. V was clipped by 6 bases and J by 2 bases; unmatched bases: 22. Germline V gene data show CDR1 as MNHGY and CDR2 as SAAAGT. The CDR3 nucleotides read TGTGCCAGCAGACCACCCGGGACAGGGGGCGAAAGGGAGGGGCATAACACTGAAGCTTTCTTT. This encodes CASRPPGTGGEREGHNTEAFF.

The chain employs TRBV7-9 and TRBJ2-3, with 8 positions matching TRBD2. The germline CDR1 and CDR2 sequences are SEHNR and FQNEAQ (reference sequence). V was pared by 7 bases and J by 1 base, with 10 bases of the junction left unmatched. CDR3 length: 16 residues. CDR3 coding DNA: TGTGCCAGCACCCAGGGGCCAGCGGGGGGCACAGATACGCAGTATTTT. The encoded protein is CASTQGPAGGTDTQYF.

A single count supports this clone. V usage is TRBV6-5 and J usage is TRBJ1-1, with a possible D match to TRBD1 (5 bases). CDR3 length: 15 residues. The V gene's germline CDR1 is MNHEY and CDR2 SVGAGI. Trimming pared 7 bases from V and 8 bases from J, leaving 23 bases between. DNA for the CDR3: TGTGCCAGCAACTCCCCTAAGAAGGAAACAGGAGAAGCTTTCTTT. It encodes CASNSPKKETGEAFF.

The chain employs TRBV7-8 and TRBJ1-2, with 11 positions matching TRBD1. V was pared by 5 bases and J by 8 bases, with 7 bases of the junction left unmatched. CDR3 size: 14 residues. Per germline, CDR1 SGHVS and CDR2 FQNEAQ. The CDR3 loop is CASSPGTGGRGYTF. CDR3 sequence (DNA): TGTGCCAGCAGCCCCGGGACAGGGGGGAGAGGCTACACCTTC.

The chain links TRBV7-2 to TRBJ2-1, with D possibly being TRBD1 or TRBD2 (5 bases each). The CDR3 contains 14 residues. V shed 5 bases and J shed 8 bases, with 16 bases lying between them. The germline V gene encodes CDR1 SGHTA and CDR2 FQGNSA. For the CDR3, the DNA is TGTGCCAGCAGCCTCCGGGACCCAGACGATGAGCAGTTCTTC. Translation: CASSLRDPDDEQFF.

In regard to this clone: This CDR3 is also generated by other DNA sequences in the sample. V and J are TRBV19 and TRBJ2-7, with 8 bases lining up with TRBD1. The CDR3 extends over 14 amino acids. Germline V lookup: CDR1 LNHDA, CDR2 SQIVND (reference sequence). Germline trimming cut 5 bases from V and 3 bases from J; bases unmatched to any gene: 6. The CDR3 protein is CASSPGQGVYEQYF. CDR3 bases: TGTGCCAGTAGTCCAGGACAGGGAGTCTACGAGCAGTACTTC.

The chain is built from TRBV28 and TRBJ1-5, with 7 bases aligning to TRBD1. J was trimmed by 0 bases and V by 6 bases; bases with no gene match: 11. The CDR3 spans 17 residues. Germline V gene lookup returns CDR1 MDHEN and CDR2 SYDVKM. This chain's CDR3 is CASSQLWTGYSNQPQHF. The CDR3 nucleotides read TGTGCCAGCAGCCAGTTGTGGACAGGTTATAGCAATCAGCCCCAGCATTTT.

This chain uses TRBV18 with TRBJ1-1; D not resolved. The germline CDR1 and CDR2 sequences are KGHSH and LQKENI. The V end lost 6 bases, the J end lost 0 bases, and 8 bases lay between the germline ends. CDR3 length equals 13 residues. The CDR3 region is CASSDHMNTEAFF. CDR3 coding DNA: TGTGCCAGCTCTGACCACATGAACACTGAAGCTTTCTTT.

The V call is TRBV11-3, the J call TRBJ2-3; 10 bases fit TRBD2. The CDR3 length is 14 residues. CDR1 is SGHNT, CDR2 YENEEA, per germline. Unmatched junction bases numbered 3, after V lost 5 bases and J lost 4 bases. This CDR3 reads CASSPGLAADTQYF. For the CDR3, the DNA is TGTGCCAGCAGCCCCGGACTAGCGGCAGATACGCAGTATTTT.

This chain joins TRBV27 and TRBJ2-5; D unresolved. The closer fit of TRBJ2-7 to the DNA end suggests the J call may be wrong. This CDR3 is built from 14 residues. Germline CDR1 MNHEY, CDR2 SMNVEV (reference sequence). CDR3 protein: CASSLSGPIYEQYF. CDR3 nucleotides: TGTGCCAGCAGTTTATCAGGGCCAATCTACGAGCAGTACTTC.